This T cell receptor (beta chain) was sequenced for a study of identical twins. Healthy Caucasians alone served as donors. Points from the study as a whole: Abundant beta clonotypes from cord blood had fewer insertions, unlike memory repertoires, which showed none.

Trimming shortened V by 3 bases and J by 5 bases, and 16 bases separated the two germline ends. This CDR3 spans 15 amino acids. TCRdb re-analysed the 5' RACE reads in MiXCR, keeping a single row per CDR3 protein. The sample has 450,000 or so distinct CDR3 sequences, 14% seen once. Turning to this clonotype: Its antigen is undetermined.

This same sample was also taken into another study, of yellow fever vaccine responses in identical twins.

The TCR sequence derives from a woman younger than 35 in good health. V usage is TRBV12-3 or TRBV12-4 and J usage is TRBJ2-5, with D tentatively TRBD1 (5 bases). The sequencing sample was made of CD4+ T cells sorted from blood. This CDR3 is CASSFGSGYGETQYF. The CDR3 bases are TGTGCCAGCAGTTTCGGGTCAGGGTACGGGGAGACCCAGTACTTC.